This entry lists 25 T cell receptor beta chains sequenced from one sample in a study of shared clonotypes between healthy human individuals. Using immunoSEQ multiplex PCR, the repertoire was profiled, and TCRdb retains in-frame clones only, with some absent. Counted here are more than 2 million clones, approximately 95% occurring once; the ten biggest clones make up 0.1% to 0.15%. Sequenced sample: naive CD4+ T cells sorted from blood. Subset in this sample: CD45RA+ positively selected. The receptors originated from a man aged 18 to 30 in good health.

In regard to this clone: The same CDR3 can be traced to other DNA sequences in this sample. V is TRBV18 and J is TRBJ1-1; D is uncertain. This CDR3 has 12 residues. V was clipped by 4 bases and J by 1 base, with 4 bases between them. Germline CDR1 reads KGHSH; CDR2 reads LQKENI. In nucleotides, the CDR3 is TGTGCCAGCTCACATGGGAACACTGAAGCTTTCTTT. Translated: CASSHGNTEAFF.

The chain links TRBV7-9 to TRBJ1-6; D call uncertain. The CDR3 runs 12 residues. Trimming shortened V by 10 bases and J by 8 bases, and 12 bases separated the two germline ends. From germline, CDR1 is SEHNR and CDR2 FQNEAQ (reference sequence). The CDR3 here is CATPTEDSPLHF. The CDR3 DNA reads as TGTGCCACACCCACGGAGGATTCACCCCTCCACTTT.

The J gene is TRBJ1-4, the V gene TRBV6-1, with a possible D match to TRBD1 (6 bases). Germline V lookup: CDR1 MNHNS, CDR2 SASEGT. The CDR3 runs to 14 residues. Trimming cost V 6 bases and J 7 bases, with 15 bases left between them. The CDR3: CASSGTQAFEKLFF. The CDR3 nucleotides read TGTGCCAGCAGCGGGACACAGGCCTTTGAAAAACTGTTTTTT.

The chain links TRBV5-1 to TRBJ1-2; D uncertain. Germline CDR1 reads SGHRS; CDR2 reads YFSETQ. This CDR3 spans 14 amino acids. V lost 2 bases and J lost 5, with 13 bases in between. The CDR3 coding sequence is TGCGCCAGCAGCTTCACAGTCTCCGGATATGGCTACACCTTC. Translation gives CASSFTVSGYGYTF.

This clone came up once. Sequence at one end of the junction differs from germline and may be a read error. This same CDR3 is encoded by further DNA sequences in the sample. V gene TRBV7-7 combines with J gene TRBJ2-5; the match to TRBD1 covers 7 bases. CDR1 SSHAT and CDR2 FNYEAQ come from the germline V gene (reference sequence). The CDR3 loop spans 14 amino acids. CDR3 region: CASSPGTAQETQYF. The CDR3 DNA sequence: TGTGCTAGCAGCCCCGGGACAGCCCAAGAGACCCAGTACTTC.

The chain carries TRBV7-2 and TRBJ2-1; D uncertain. The germline V gene has CDR1 SGHTA and CDR2 FQGNSA. Trimming pared 5 bases from V and 0 bases from J, leaving 8 bases between. The CDR3 runs 14 residues. The CDR3 region has the DNA TGTGCCAGCAGCCCTCGCCCCTCCTACAATGAGCAGTTCTTC. Residues: CASSPRPSYNEQFF.

The count of this clone is one. V and J are TRBV5-1 and TRBJ2-7; D may be TRBD1 or TRBD2 (5 bases each). Germline CDR1 SGHRS, CDR2 YFSETQ. The CDR3 is 16 residues long. Trimming left V 0 bases short and J 5 bases short, with 18 bases between. For the CDR3, the DNA is TGCGCCAGCAGCTTGGTAAGGGCGAGAGGGGTCAACGAGCAGTACTTC. Protein sequence: CASSLVRARGVNEQYF. Combining the CDR3 with reference TRBV5-1 and TRBJ2-7 gives the whole variable domain KAGVTQTPRYLIKTRGQQVTLSCSPISGHRSVSWYQQTPGQGLQFLFEYFSETQRNKGNFPGRFSGRQFSNSRSEMNVSTLELGDSALYLCASSLVRARGVNEQYFGPGTRLTVT.

The chain has TRBV5-6 and TRBJ1-2, with no clear D. This CDR3 has 14 residues. V was pared by 2 bases and J by 4 bases, with 12 bases between. Germline CDR1 reads SGHDT; CDR2 reads YYEEEE. CDR3 loop: CASSLGQFVYGYTF. CDR3 in DNA: TGTGCCAGCAGCTTAGGGCAGTTCGTCTATGGCTACACCTTC.

The chain has TRBV4-1 and TRBJ2-7; unclear D gene. The germline CDR1 and CDR2 sequences are MGHRA and YSYEKL. Trimming removed 1 base at V and 6 bases at J, with 13 bases between. The CDR3 has 14 amino acids. CDR3 region: CASSQGDRAGEQYF. CDR3 nucleotides: TGCGCCAGCAGCCAAGGAGACCGCGCCGGCGAGCAGTACTTC.

Comments on this clone: This clone may be a read error of a much larger clone one base away. This chain joins TRBV6-5 and TRBJ1-2, with a weak D call TRBD1 (5 bases). The CDR3 has 14 residues. The V end was cut by 1 base, the J end by 3 bases, with 9 bases between. Germline V gives CDR1 MNHEY, CDR2 SVGAGI. The CDR3 bases are TGTGCCAGCAGTTACTGGGACCGCTACTATGGCTACACCTTC. Residues: CASSYWDRYYGYTF.

The rearrangement joins TRBV5-4 to TRBJ1-3, with D perhaps TRBD1 (5 bases). CDR1 is SGHNT, CDR2 YYREEE, per germline (reference sequence). The CDR3 is made up of 16 amino acids. V lost 4 bases and J lost 0, with 14 bases in between. The CDR3 DNA follows: TGTGCCAGCAGCGCCATAGACAGCAGCTCTGGAAACACCATATATTTT. It is translated as CASSAIDSSSGNTIYF.

V and J are TRBV27 and TRBJ2-1; D call uncertain. The CDR3 consists of 15 residues. Germline CDR1 MNHEY, CDR2 SMNVEV (reference sequence). The V gene lost 3 bases and the J gene lost 0 bases, with 9 bases spanning the gap. CDR3 sequence (DNA): TGTGCCAGCAGTTTTGGCGGAAGCTCCTACAATGAGCAGTTCTTC. It encodes CASSFGGSSYNEQFF.

V and J are TRBV10-3 and TRBJ2-3; a possible D gene is TRBD2 (5 bases). V was cut by 9 bases and J by 1 base, with 11 bases left in between. The CDR3 runs to 13 residues. Germline V gene data show CDR1 as ENHRY and CDR2 as SYGVKD. The CDR3 bases are TGTGCCATAGATCCCGGGGGCACAGATACGCAGTATTTT. Its protein product is CAIDPGGTDTQYF.

This clone was seen a single time. The CDR3 DNA reads as TGTGCCTGTTCCGGGACAGGGGTTTCTCACGAGCAGTACTTC. Amino acids: CACSGTGVSHEQYF. The V call is TRBV6-6, the J call TRBJ2-7, with TRBD1 matching over 10 bases. V gave up 11 bases and J gave up 5 bases; unmatched junction bases: 12. Per the germline V gene, CDR1 is MNHNY and CDR2 is SVGAGI (reference sequence). The CDR3 loop spans 14 amino acids.

The sample holds one count of this clone. The genes are TRBV7-2 and TRBJ2-7, with D perhaps matching TRBD1 (6 bases). Deletions cut 1 base from V and 0 bases from J, with 7 bases between. Germline CDR1 and CDR2: SGHTA and FQGNSA. CDR3 size: 14 residues. As DNA, the CDR3 is TGTGCCAGCAGCTTAGGGACAGCCTCCTACGAGCAGTACTTC. Amino acid sequence: CASSLGTASYEQYF.

Of note for this clone: The same CDR3 can be traced to other DNA sequences in this sample. The chain recombines TRBV11-2 with TRBJ2-3; 11 bases map to TRBD2. CDR1 is SGHAT, CDR2 FQNNGV, per germline. The CDR3 is 15 amino acids. The V gene end was trimmed by 5 bases and the J gene end by 3 bases; junction bases not matched to a gene: 4. The CDR3 is CASSATSGSTDTQYF. CDR3 bases: TGTGCCAGCAGCGCTACTAGCGGGAGTACAGATACGCAGTATTTT.

This sequence joins TRBV7-9 and TRBJ2-2; 7 nucleotides line up with TRBD2. V trimming: 5 bases; J trimming: 3 bases; junction bases outside the gene matches: 6. Germline CDR1 is SEHNR and CDR2 is FQNEAQ (reference sequence). The CDR3 has 15 residues. DNA of the CDR3: TGTGCCAGCAGCCCGCGGGCGGGAGACACCGGGGAGCTGTTTTTT. This translates into CASSPRAGDTGELFF.

The chain links TRBV5-1 to TRBJ2-4; possibly TRBD2 for D (5 bases). Germline V gene data show CDR1 as SGHRS and CDR2 as YFSETQ. V gave up 4 bases and J gave up 9 bases, with 17 bases separating them. This CDR3 contains 14 residues. The CDR3 region has the DNA TGCGCCAGCAGCAGCACTAGTAACTCTGGCATTCAGTACTTC. It specifies CASSSTSNSGIQYF.

The chain employs TRBV7-2 and TRBJ2-7; TRBD2 is a possible D gene (6 bases). CDR3 size: 15 residues. The germline gives CDR1 SGHTA, CDR2 FQGNSA. V was trimmed by 7 bases and J by 1 base, leaving 17 bases between them. The CDR3 DNA follows: TGTGCCAGCACCCATAGCGGAGTTCTATCCTACGAGCAGTACTTC. Its translation: CASTHSGVLSYEQYF.

The chain has TRBV28 and TRBJ2-5; D gene uncertain. This CDR3 is built from 15 residues. Deletions cut 3 bases from V and 2 bases from J, with 13 bases between. Germline lookup yields CDR1 MDHEN and CDR2 SYDVKM. The CDR3 coding sequence is TGTGCCAGCAGTTTCGGAACGGTTGGACAAGAGACCCAGTACTTC. This translates into CASSFGTVGQETQYF.

The rearrangement links TRBV30 to TRBJ2-7; D perhaps matches TRBD1 (6 bases). The CDR3 spans 17 residues. The V end was cut by 0 bases, the J end by 2 bases, with 20 bases between. CDR1 is GTSNPN, CDR2 SVGIG, per germline (reference sequence). The CDR3 DNA is TGTGCCTGGAGTGTTTGGGTCTTCGGCAGGGGAGCCTACGAGCAGTACTTC. This gives the protein CAWSVWVFGRGAYEQYF.

This rearrangement joins TRBV10-2 to TRBJ2-3, with D hard to call. The V gene's germline CDR1 is WSHSY and CDR2 SAAADI. The CDR3 is made up of 12 amino acids. The germline V and J ends were trimmed by 8 bases and 3 bases, with 9 bases remaining between them. The CDR3 DNA follows: TGCGCCAGCCGATTTAGTACAGATACGCAGTATTTT. Encoded protein: CASRFSTDTQYF.

The chain recombines TRBV30 with TRBJ2-5; no definite D call. V shed 0 bases and J shed 1 base, with 9 bases lying between them. The CDR3 extends over 14 amino acids. CDR1 GTSNPN and CDR2 SVGIG come from the germline V gene (reference sequence). The CDR3 coding sequence is TGTGCCTGGAGTGTGACCGGATTCCAAGAGACCCAGTACTTC. Its protein product is CAWSVTGFQETQYF.

The chain recombines TRBV25-1 with TRBJ1-1; D uncertain. This CDR3 is 13 amino acids long. V was pared by 8 bases and J by 1 base, with 11 bases between. Germline assignment: CDR1 MGHDK and CDR2 SYGVNS. The CDR3 region has the DNA TGTGCCAGCCTTCAAGGCCCGAACACTGAAGCTTTCTTT. Protein product: CASLQGPNTEAFF.

V usage is TRBV18 and J usage is TRBJ2-7; 7 positions agree with TRBD2. V dropped 1 base and J dropped 2; count of bases not matched to a gene: 8. CDR3 length: 16 amino acids. Germline values: CDR1 KGHSH, CDR2 LQKENI. The CDR3 nucleotides read TGTGCCAGCTCACCACAGGCTAGCGGCATCGCCTACGAGCAGTACTTC. Encoded protein: CASSPQASGIAYEQYF. Variable domain in full (rest from reference TRBV18 and TRBJ2-7): NAGVMQNPRHLVRRRGQEARLRCSPMKGHSHVYWYRQLPEEGLKFMVYLQKENIIDESGMPKERFSAEFPKEGPSILRIQQVVRGDSAAYFCASSPQASGIAYEQYFGPGTRLTVT.